This T cell receptor beta chain was documented in a study of T cells in Graves' hyperthyroidism and ophthalmopathy. Using RNA transcripts as the source, TCR beta CDR3 regions were amplified. The TCR CDR3 first-round RT-PCR relied on the HTBI primer set. TCRdb re-called the multiplex PCR reads with MiXCR, one entry per CDR3 protein. The sample includes approximately 710,000 distinct CDR3 sequences, around 15% of them seen just once. The sample holds a few counts of this clonotype. Sequencing was carried out using blood. The sequence derives from a man aged 45-65 years with Graves' hyperthyroidism.

In DNA form, the CDR3 reads TGTGCCAGCAGCGTAGCTGCCAGCGGGCTTTGGAATGAGCAGTTCTTC. It is translated as CASSVAASGLWNEQFF. The rearrangement uses TRBV9 and TRBJ2-1; tentative D call: TRBD2 (6 bases). This CDR3 has 16 amino acids. V dropped 0 bases and J dropped 7 bases, with 17 bases sitting between them. CDR1 and CDR2 from the germline V gene are SGDLS and YYNGEE.